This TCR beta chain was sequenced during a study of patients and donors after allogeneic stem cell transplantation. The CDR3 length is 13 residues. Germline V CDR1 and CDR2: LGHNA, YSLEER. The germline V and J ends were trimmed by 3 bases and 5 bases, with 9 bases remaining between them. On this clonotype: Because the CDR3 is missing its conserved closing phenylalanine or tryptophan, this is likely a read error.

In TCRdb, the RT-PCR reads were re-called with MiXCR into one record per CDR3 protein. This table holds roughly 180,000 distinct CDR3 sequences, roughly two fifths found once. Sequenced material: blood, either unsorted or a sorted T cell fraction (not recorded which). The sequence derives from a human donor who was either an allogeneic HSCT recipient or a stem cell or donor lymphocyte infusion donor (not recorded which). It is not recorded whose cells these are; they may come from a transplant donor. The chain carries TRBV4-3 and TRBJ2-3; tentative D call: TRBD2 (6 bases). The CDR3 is CASSHQAGDTQYL. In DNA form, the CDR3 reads TGCGCCAGCAGCCACCAAGCGGGAGATACGCAGTATTTA.